Listed below are T cell receptor beta chains from one sample, sequenced in a study of cytomegalovirus exposure and HLA in healthy donors. The protocol was immunoSEQ multiplex PCR, while the TCRdb copy is restricted to in-frame clones and leaves out a portion. The sample has some 150,000 clones, 87% seen once. The source material was PBMCs. The origin of the receptors is a woman aged 25-40 years in good health and CMV-seronegative. Each CDR3 is given with its conserved first and last residue. Each record gives: clone size, J gene, D gene, V gene, CDR3 protein, CDR3 DNA. A D gene is named only where the DNA matches it firmly. Clone size, where shown, is once, few, many, or a class for clones that have expanded.

-,TRBJ1-2,-,TRBV11-2,CASSLNRVDGYTF,TGTGCCAGCAGCTTAAACAGGGTCGATGGCTACACCTTC
-,TRBJ2-1,TRBD1,TRBV25-1,CASSESPGTGRYNEQFF,TGTGCCAGCAGTGAATCCCCCGGGACAGGGCGCTACAATGAGCAGTTCTTC
-,TRBJ2-7,-,TRBV27,CASSGTSGAYEQYF,TGTGCCAGCAGTGGAACCTCCGGGGCCTACGAGCAGTACTTC
-,TRBJ2-4,-,TRBV2,CASSEEVTLIAKNIQYF,TGTGCCAGCAGTGAAGAAGTAACTCTTATAGCCAAAAACATTCAGTACTTC
once,TRBJ2-7,TRBD1,TRBV5-1,CASSPRTGGTYEQYF,TGCGCCAGCAGCCCTAGGACAGGGGGAACCTACGAGCAGTACTTC
-,TRBJ1-1,TRBD1,TRBV7-6,CASSLRVGDSHINTEAFF,TGTGCCAGCAGCTTAAGGGTGGGGGACAGCCACATAAACACTGAAGCTTTCTTT
-,TRBJ1-5,-,TRBV19,CASSRRNSNQPQHF,TGTGCCAGTAGTAGGCGGAATAGCAATCAGCCCCAACATTTT
-,TRBJ2-1,TRBD2,TRBV2,CASKGLAGGPAEQFF,TGTGCCAGCAAAGGACTAGCGGGGGGGCCGGCTGAGCAGTTCTTC
once,TRBJ1-2,-,TRBV2,CASSDGKNYGYTF,TGTGCCAGCAGCGACGGGAAGAACTATGGCTACACCTTC
-,TRBJ2-3,-,TRBV9,CASSVVGSSTDTQYF,TGTGCCAGCAGCGTAGTGGGTAGCAGCACAGATACGCAGTATTTT
few,TRBJ2-1,TRBD2,TRBV5-1,CASSLTLAGGDNEQFF,TGCGCCAGCAGCTTGACCCTGGCGGGAGGAGACAATGAGCAGTTCTTC
-,TRBJ1-1,-,TRBV7-2,CASSHQVRGTEAFF,TGTGCCAGCAGCCACCAGGTTAGAGGGACTGAAGCTTTCTTT